The present T cell receptor beta chain was sequenced within a study of STAT5B mutations in CD4+ large granular lymphocyte leukemia. Sequenced by immunoSEQ multiplex PCR; TCRdb stores in-frame clones only, minus some. Found here are about 18,000 clones, 65% to 85% of them singletons; the top ten hold about 13%. CDR3 length: 21 residues. Germline-derived CDR1 and CDR2 are LGHNT and FRNRAP. The V segment lost 0 bases and the J segment 7 bases; nucleotides outside the gene matches: 17. Buffy coats from healthy blood donors served as controls. The genes are TRBV12-5 and TRBJ2-1; 14 bases align to TRBD2. The receptor's source is a human donor in good health. The sequencing sample was made of CD4+ T cells from blood buffy coats. CDR3 sequence reads: CASGLVVIAGLAGVSRNEQFF. As DNA, the CDR3 is TGTGCTAGTGGTTTGGTAGTAATAGCGGGACTAGCGGGAGTTTCGCGGAATGAGCAGTTCTTC. Full variable domain (outside the CDR3, taken from reference TRBV12-5 and TRBJ2-1): DARVTQTPRHKVTEMGQEVTMRCQPILGHNTVFWYRQTMMQGLELLAYFRNRAPLDDSGMPKDRFSAEMPDATLATLKIQPSEPRDSAVYFCASGLVVIAGLAGVSRNEQFFGPGTRLTVL.